This TCR beta chain comes out of a study of T cells in localized non-small cell lung cancer. This clone was found a few times. The antigen remains undetermined. Study-wide findings and caveats: There were a median 57 of the top 100 tumor clones appearing in adjacent lung. Sequencing was limited to one tumor region, leaving the possibility of heterogeneity open. Density of T cells in blood, when higher, went with longer overall survival.

Clones were sequenced by immunoSEQ multiplex PCR, and TCRdb holds only the in-frame ones, with some missing. The profile shows some 82,000 clones, around 82% of them singletons. Here the sequenced sample was PBMCs, taken before any cancer treatment. This TCR came from a man between 40 and 75 years old with stage II squamous cell lung carcinoma.

CDR3 region: CASSYESEAFF. CDR3 bases: TGTGCCAGCAGTTACGAGTCTGAAGCTTTCTTT. V usage is TRBV6-1 and J usage is TRBJ1-1; no firm D call. V gave up 5 bases and J gave up 6 bases, with 7 bases separating them. CDR1 is MNHNS, CDR2 SASEGT, per germline. This CDR3 contains 11 residues.